This T cell receptor (beta chain) was found in a study of blood T cell repertoires in COVID-19. At the level of the study: Samples representing acute and convalescent COVID-19 were sourced from the United States, Italy and Spain. The analysed material was cDNA or gDNA that came from T cells, B-cell-depleted T cells, or PBMCs.

Original handling: It was from reference gene primer amplification that nucleated cell counts were estimated. TCRdb's copy holds only in-frame clones and misses some; the assay was immunoSEQ multiplex PCR. The DNA was the basis for D and trimming; V, J and clone size are from that table. The table has 70,000 or so clones, more than 75% seen once. The CDR3 contains 15 residues. Germline V gene data show CDR1 as MDHEN and CDR2 as SYDVKM. Deletions cut 2 bases from V and 4 bases from J, with 14 bases between. The V call is TRBV28, the J call TRBJ1-2; tentatively, D is TRBD1 (6 bases). Sequenced: peripheral blood. The source is a man aged 40-49 years with COVID-19, enrolled during active disease. The CDR3 region is CASSLGGGALYGYTF. The CDR3 DNA follows: TGTGCCAGCAGTTTAGGCGGGGGCGCCCTCTATGGCTACACCTTC.